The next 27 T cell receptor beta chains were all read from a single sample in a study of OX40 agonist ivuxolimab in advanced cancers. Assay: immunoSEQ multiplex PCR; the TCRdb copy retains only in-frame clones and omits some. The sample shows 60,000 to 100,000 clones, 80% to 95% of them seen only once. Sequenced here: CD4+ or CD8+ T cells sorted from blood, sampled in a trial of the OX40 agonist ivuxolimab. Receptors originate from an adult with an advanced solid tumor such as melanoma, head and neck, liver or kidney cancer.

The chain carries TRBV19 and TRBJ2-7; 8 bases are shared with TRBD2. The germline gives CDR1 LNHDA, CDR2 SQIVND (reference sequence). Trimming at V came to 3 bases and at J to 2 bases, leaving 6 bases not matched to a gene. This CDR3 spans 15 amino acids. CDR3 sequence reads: CASSIGRGATYEQYF. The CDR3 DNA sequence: TGTGCCAGTAGTATCGGGCGGGGGGCCACCTACGAGCAGTACTTC.

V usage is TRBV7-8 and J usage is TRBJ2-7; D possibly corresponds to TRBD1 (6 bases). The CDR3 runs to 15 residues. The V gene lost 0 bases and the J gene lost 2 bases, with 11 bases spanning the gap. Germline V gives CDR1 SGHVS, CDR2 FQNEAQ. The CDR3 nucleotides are TGTGCCAGCAGCTTAGCCAGGGGTGGCCCCTACGAGCAGTACTTC. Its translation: CASSLARGGPYEQYF.

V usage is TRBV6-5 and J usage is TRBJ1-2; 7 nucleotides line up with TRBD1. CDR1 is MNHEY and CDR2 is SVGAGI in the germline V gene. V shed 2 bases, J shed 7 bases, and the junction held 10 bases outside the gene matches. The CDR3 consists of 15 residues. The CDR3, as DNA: TGTGCCAGCAGTTACGGGTTTGAGGGGGCGTCTGGCTACACCTTC. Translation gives CASSYGFEGASGYTF.

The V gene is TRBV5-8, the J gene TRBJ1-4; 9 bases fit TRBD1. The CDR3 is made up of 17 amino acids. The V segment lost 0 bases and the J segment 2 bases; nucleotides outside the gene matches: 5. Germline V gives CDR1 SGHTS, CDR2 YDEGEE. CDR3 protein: CASSLGQGGPTNEKLFF. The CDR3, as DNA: TGTGCCAGCAGCTTGGGACAGGGGGGCCCGACTAATGAAAAACTGTTTTTT.

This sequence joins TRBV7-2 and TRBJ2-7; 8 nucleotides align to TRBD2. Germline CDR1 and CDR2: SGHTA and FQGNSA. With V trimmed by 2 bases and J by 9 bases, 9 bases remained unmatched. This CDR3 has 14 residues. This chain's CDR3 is CASSLMSGGARQYF. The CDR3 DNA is TGTGCCAGCAGCTTAATGAGCGGGGGCGCTCGGCAGTACTTC.

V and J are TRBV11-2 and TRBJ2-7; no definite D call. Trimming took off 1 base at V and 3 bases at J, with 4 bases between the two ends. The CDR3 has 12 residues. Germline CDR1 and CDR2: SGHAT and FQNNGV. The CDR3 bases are TGTGCCAGCAGCTTAGCCAACTACGAGCAGTACTTC. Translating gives CASSLANYEQYF. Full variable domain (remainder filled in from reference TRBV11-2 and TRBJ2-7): EAGVAQSPRYKIIEKRQSVAFWCNPISGHATLYWYQQILGQGPKLLIQFQNNGVVDDSQLPKDRFSAERLKGVDSTLKIQPAKLEDSAVYLCASSLANYEQYFGPGTRLTVT.

CDR3 protein: CASSPSAGLAKNIQYF. The CDR3 DNA reads TGTGCCAGCAGCCCCTCAGCAGGACTAGCCAAAAACATTCAGTACTTC. The chain couples TRBV7-9 to TRBJ2-4; tentatively, D is TRBD2 (5 bases). CDR1 is SEHNR, CDR2 FQNEAQ, per germline (reference sequence). This CDR3 has 16 residues. The V and J ends lost 5 bases and 0 bases respectively, with 14 bases between them.

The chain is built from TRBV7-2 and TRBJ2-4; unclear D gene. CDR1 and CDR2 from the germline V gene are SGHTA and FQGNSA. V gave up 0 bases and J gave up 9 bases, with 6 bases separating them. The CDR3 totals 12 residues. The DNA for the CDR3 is TGTGCCAGCAGCTTAGCGTGGGGCATTCAGTACTTC. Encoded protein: CASSLAWGIQYF.

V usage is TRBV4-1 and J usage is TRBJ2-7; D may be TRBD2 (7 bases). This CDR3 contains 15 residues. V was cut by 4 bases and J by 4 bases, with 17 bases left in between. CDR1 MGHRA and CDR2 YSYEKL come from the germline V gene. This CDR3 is CASSRFRGGLYEQYF. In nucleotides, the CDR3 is TGCGCCAGCAGCCGCTTCAGGGGAGGGCTATACGAGCAGTACTTC.

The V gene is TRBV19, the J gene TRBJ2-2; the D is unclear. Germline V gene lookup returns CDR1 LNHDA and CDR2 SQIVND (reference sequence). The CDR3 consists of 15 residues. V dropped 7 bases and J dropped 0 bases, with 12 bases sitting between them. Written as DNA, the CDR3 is TGTGCCAGTAACACATTTCGGGCGAACACCGGGGAGCTGTTTTTT. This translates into CASNTFRANTGELFF. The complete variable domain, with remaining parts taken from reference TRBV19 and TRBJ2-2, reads DGGITQSPKYLFRKEGQNVTLSCEQNLNHDAMYWYRQDPGQGLRLIYYSQIVNDFQKGDIAEGYSVSREKKESFPLTVTSAQKNPTAFYLCASNTFRANTGELFFGEGSRLTVL.

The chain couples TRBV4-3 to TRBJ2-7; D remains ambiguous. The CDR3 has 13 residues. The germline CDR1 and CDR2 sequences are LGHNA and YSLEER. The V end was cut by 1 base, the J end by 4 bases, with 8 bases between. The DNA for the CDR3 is TGCGCCAGCAGCCAAGGGCAGGATTACGAGCAGTACTTC. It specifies CASSQGQDYEQYF.

CDR3 DNA: TGCGCCAGCAGCCAAGATCGGCAGGGGGCATACGAGCAGTACTTC. This translates into CASSQDRQGAYEQYF. The chain carries TRBV4-1 and TRBJ2-7, with 8 positions matching TRBD1. The CDR3 totals 15 residues. The ends lost 0 bases at V and 4 bases at J; junction bases unmatched: 5. CDR1 is MGHRA, CDR2 YSYEKL, per germline.

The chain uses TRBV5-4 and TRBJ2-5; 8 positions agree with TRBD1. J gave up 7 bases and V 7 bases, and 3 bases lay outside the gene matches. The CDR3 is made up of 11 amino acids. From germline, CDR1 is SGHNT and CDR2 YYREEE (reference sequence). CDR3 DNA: TGTGCCAGCGGACAGGGCGCGACCCAGTACTTC. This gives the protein CASGQGATQYF.

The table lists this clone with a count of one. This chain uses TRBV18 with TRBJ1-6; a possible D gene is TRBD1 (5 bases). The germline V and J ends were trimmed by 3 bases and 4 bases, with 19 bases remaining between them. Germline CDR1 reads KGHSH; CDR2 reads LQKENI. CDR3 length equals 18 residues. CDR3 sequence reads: CASSPGQAGTAYNSPLHF. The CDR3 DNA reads TGTGCCAGCTCACCTGGGCAGGCCGGGACGGCTTATAATTCACCCCTCCACTTT.

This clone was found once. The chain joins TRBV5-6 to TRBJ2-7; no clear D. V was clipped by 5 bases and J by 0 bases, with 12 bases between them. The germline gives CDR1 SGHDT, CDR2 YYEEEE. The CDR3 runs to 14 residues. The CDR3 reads CASRVWGSSYEQYF. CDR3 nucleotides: TGTGCCAGCAGGGTTTGGGGAAGCTCCTACGAGCAGTACTTC.

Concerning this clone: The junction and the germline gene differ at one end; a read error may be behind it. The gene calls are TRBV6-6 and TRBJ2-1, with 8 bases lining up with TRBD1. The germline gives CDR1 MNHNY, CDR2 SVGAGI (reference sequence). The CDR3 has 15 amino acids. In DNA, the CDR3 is TGTGCCAGCAGCTACTCCGGGACAGGTTACAATGAGCAGTTCTTC. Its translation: CASSYSGTGYNEQFF.

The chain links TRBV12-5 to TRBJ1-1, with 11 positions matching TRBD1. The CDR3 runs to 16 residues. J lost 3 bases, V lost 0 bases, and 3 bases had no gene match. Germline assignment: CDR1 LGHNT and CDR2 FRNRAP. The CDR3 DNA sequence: TGTGCTAGTGGTTTGGTGGGACAGGGGGACGACACTGAAGCTTTCTTT. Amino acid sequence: CASGLVGQGDDTEAFF.

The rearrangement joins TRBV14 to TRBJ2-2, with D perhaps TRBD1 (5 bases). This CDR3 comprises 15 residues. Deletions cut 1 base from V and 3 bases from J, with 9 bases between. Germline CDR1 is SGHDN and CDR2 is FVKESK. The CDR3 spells CASSQVVGDTGELFF. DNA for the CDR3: TGTGCCAGCAGCCAAGTTGTAGGGGACACCGGGGAGCTGTTTTTT.

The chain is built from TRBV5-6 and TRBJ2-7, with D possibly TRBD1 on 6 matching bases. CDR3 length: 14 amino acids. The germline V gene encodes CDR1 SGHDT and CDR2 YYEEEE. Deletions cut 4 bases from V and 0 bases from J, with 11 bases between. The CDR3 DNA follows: TGTGCCAGCAGCGCAGGGGCCAGCTCCTACGAGCAGTACTTC. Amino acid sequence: CASSAGASSYEQYF.

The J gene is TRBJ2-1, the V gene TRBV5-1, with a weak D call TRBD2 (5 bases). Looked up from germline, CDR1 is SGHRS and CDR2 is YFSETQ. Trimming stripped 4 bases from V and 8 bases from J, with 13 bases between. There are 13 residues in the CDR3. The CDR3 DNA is TGCGCCAGCAGCGTACTAGAATTCTATGAGCAGTTCTTC. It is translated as CASSVLEFYEQFF.

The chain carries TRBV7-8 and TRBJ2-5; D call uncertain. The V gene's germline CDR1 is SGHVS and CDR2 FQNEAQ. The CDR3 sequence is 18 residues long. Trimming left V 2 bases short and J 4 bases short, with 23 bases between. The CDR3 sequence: CASSLLGSRQEKRETQYF. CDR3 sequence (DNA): TGTGCCAGCAGCTTATTGGGGTCGAGGCAGGAGAAGCGAGAGACCCAGTACTTC.

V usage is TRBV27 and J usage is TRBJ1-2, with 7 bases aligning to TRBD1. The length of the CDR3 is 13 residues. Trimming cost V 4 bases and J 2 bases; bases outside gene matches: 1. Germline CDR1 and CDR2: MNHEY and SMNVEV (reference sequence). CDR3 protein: CASSWGQNYGYTF. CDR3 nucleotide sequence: TGTGCCAGCAGTTGGGGACAGAACTATGGCTACACCTTC.

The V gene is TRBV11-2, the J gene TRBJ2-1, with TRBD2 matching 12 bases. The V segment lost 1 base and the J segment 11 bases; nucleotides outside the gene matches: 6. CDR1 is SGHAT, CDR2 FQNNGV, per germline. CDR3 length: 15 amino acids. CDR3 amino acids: CASSLGLAGGLQQFF. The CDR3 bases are TGTGCCAGCAGCTTAGGGCTAGCGGGGGGGCTCCAGCAGTTCTTC.

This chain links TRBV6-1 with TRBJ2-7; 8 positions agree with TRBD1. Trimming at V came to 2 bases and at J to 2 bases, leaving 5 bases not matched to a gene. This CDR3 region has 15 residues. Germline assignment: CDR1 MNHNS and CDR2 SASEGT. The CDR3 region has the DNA TGTGCCAGCAGTGAAACCCCGACAGGGGCCTACGAGCAGTACTTC. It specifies CASSETPTGAYEQYF.

DNA of the CDR3: TGTGCCAGCAGCAAAGATGAAAGGGGGAGGGCTTTCTTT. It encodes CASSKDERGRAFF. The genes are TRBV21-1 and TRBJ1-1. TRBV21-1 is termed a pseudogene. The CDR3 has 13 residues.

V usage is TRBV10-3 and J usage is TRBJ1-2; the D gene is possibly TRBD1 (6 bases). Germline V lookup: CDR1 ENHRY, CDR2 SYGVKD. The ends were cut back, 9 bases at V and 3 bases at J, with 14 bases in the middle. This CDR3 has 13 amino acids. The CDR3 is CAMGAGEDYGYTF. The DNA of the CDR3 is TGTGCCATGGGGGCCGGGGAGGACTATGGCTACACCTTC.

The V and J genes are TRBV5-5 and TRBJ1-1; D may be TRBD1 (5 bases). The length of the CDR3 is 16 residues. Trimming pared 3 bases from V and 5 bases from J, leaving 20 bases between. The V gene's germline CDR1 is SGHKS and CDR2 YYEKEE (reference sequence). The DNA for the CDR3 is TGTGCCAGCAGCTCCCTATCCCGGGGGGAAGGGACTGAAGCTTTCTTT. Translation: CASSSLSRGEGTEAFF.